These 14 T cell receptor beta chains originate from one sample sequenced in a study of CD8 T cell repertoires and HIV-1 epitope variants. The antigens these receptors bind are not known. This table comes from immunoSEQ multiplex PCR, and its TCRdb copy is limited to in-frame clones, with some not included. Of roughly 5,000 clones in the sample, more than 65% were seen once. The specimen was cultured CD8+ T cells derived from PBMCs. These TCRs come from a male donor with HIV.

For the CDR3, the DNA is TGTGCCGCGGGGGTAGGCTACACCTTC. It yields the protein CAAGVGYTF. The genes are TRBV7-9 and TRBJ1-2; weak D call: TRBD1 (5 bases). Germline V gene data show CDR1 as SEHNR and CDR2 as FQNEAQ (reference sequence). V shed 11 bases and J shed 8 bases, with 9 bases lying between them. The CDR3 has 9 amino acids.

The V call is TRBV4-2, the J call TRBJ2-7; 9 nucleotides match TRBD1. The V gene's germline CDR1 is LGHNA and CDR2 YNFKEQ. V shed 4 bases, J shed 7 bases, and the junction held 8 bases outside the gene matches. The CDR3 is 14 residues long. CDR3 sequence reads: CASSPLQGADEQYF. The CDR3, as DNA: TGTGCCAGCAGCCCTCTACAGGGGGCTGATGAGCAGTACTTC.

CDR3 residues: CASSGLVSEQFF. The DNA of the CDR3 is TGTGCCAGCAGTGGGTTGGTTTCAGAGCAGTTCTTC. The rearrangement uses TRBV2 and TRBJ2-1; D gene ambiguous. Germline V CDR1 and CDR2: SNHLY, FYNNEI. The CDR3 consists of 12 residues. The germline V and J ends were trimmed by 4 bases and 10 bases, with 11 bases remaining between them. Combining the CDR3 with reference TRBV2 and TRBJ2-1 gives the whole variable domain EPEVTQTPSHQVTQMGQEVILRCVPISNHLYFYWYRQILGQKVEFLVSFYNNEISEKSEIFDDQFSVERPDGSNFTLKIRSTKLEDSAMYFCASSGLVSEQFFGPGTRLTVL.

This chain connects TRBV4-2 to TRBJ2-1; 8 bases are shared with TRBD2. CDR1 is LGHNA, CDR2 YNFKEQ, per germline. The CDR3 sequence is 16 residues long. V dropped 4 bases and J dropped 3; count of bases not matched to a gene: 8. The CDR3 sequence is CASSLGGAGGYNEQFF. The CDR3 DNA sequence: TGTGCCAGCAGCCTCGGTGGGGCGGGGGGCTACAATGAGCAGTTCTTC.

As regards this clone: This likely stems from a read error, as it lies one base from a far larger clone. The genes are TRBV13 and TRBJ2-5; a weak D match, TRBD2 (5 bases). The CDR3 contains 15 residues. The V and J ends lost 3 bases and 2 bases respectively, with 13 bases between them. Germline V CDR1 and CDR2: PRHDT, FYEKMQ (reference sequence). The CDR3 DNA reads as TGTGCCAGCAGCTTCGCCGGGATAGATCAAGAGACCCAGTACTTC. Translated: CASSFAGIDQETQYF.

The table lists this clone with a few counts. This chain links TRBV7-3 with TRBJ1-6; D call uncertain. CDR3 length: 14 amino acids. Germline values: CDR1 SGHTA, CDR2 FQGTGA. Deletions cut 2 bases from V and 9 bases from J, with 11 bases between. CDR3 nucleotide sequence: TGTGCCAGCAGCTTAGGCCCGGACGGTTCACCCCTCCACTTT. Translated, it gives CASSLGPDGSPLHF.

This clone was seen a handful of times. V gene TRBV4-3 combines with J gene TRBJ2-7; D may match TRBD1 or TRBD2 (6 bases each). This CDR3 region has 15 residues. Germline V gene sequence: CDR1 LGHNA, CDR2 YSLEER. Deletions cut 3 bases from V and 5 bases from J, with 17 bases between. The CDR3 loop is CASSHAQGGLHEQYF. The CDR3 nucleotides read TGCGCCAGCAGCCACGCACAGGGAGGCCTTCACGAGCAGTACTTC.

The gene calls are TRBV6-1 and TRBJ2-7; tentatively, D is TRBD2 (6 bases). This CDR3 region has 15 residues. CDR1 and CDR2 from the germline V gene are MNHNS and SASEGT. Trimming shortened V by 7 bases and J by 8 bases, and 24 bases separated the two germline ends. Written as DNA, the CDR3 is TGTGCCAGCACCGCCCTCGGGGACTCCTTTCGTCAGCAGTACTTC. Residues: CASTALGDSFRQQYF.

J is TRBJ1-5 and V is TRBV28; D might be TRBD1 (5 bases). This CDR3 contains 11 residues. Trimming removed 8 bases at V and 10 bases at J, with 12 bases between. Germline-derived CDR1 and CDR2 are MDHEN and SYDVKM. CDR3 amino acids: CASALGTPQHF. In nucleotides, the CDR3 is TGTGCCAGCGCGTTGGGGACCCCCCAGCATTTT.

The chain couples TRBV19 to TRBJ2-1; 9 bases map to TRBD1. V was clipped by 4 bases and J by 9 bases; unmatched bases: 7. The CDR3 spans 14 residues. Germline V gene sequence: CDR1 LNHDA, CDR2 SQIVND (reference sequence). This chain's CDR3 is CASSRGQGRSEQFF. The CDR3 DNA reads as TGTGCCAGTAGTAGGGGACAGGGTAGAAGTGAGCAGTTCTTC.

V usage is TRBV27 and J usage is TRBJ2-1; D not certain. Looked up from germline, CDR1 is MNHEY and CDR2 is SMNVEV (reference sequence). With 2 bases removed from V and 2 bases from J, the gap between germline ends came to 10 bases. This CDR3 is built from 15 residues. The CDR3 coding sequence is TGTGCCAGCAGTTTACTGGAGAACCCCTACAATGAGCAGTTCTTC. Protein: CASSLLENPYNEQFF.

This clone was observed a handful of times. The CDR3: CASSLGAVSPLHF. CDR3 sequence (DNA): TGTGCCAGCAGCTTGGGTGCGGTTTCACCCCTCCACTTT. The chain is built from TRBV5-6 and TRBJ1-6, with D hard to call. The CDR3 sequence is 13 residues long. CDR1 and CDR2 (germline): SGHDT, YYEEEE. Trimming stripped 0 bases from V and 9 bases from J, with 7 bases between.

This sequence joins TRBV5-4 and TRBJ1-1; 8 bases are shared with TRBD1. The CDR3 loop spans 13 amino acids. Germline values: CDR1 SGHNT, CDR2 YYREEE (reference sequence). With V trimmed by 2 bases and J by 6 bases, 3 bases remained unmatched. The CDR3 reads CASSLQGGAEAFF. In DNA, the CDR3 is TGTGCCAGCAGCTTACAGGGGGGAGCTGAAGCTTTCTTT.

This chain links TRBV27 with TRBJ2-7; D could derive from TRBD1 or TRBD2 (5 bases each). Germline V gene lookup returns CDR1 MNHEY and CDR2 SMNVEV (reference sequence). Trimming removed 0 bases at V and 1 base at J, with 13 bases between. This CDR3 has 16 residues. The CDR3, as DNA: TGTGCCAGCAGTTTATCGTTAGGGACGTTGTCCTACGAGCAGTACTTC. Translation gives CASSLSLGTLSYEQYF.